A selection of T cell receptor beta chains follows, all from one sample in a study of blood T cell repertoires in COVID-19. Libraries were prepared by immunoSEQ multiplex PCR; TCRdb keeps only in-frame clonotypes and omits some of them. The sample lists fewer than 180,000 clones; about 86% were seen once. The material sequenced was peripheral blood. These receptors came from a man aged 70 or older with acute or convalescent COVID-19. CDR3s include the opening cysteine and the closing phenylalanine or tryptophan. The D gene is left open where the match is weak. Part of the rows lack a size; the others show once, few, many or a class for expanded clones.

D,V,size,J,CDR3,DNA
.,TRBV5-1,.,TRBJ1-3,CASSFEGHSGNTIYF,TGCGCCAGCAGCTTCGAGGGTCACTCTGGAAACACCATATATTTT
.,TRBV28,.,TRBJ2-1,CASLTGSSYNEQFF,TGTGCCAGCCTCACAGGAAGCTCCTACAATGAGCAGTTCTTC
.,TRBV11-2,.,TRBJ2-5,CASSLGAVPHQETQYF,TGTGCCAGCAGCTTGGGAGCGGTTCCACACCAAGAGACCCAGTACTTC
TRBD2,TRBV14,.,TRBJ2-2,CASSQDRSGRASGELFF,TGTGCCAGCAGCCAAGATCGAAGCGGGAGGGCCTCCGGGGAGCTGTTTTTT
.,TRBV6-2/TRBV6-3,.,TRBJ1-2,CASSLRAEGYGYTF,TGTGCCAGCAGTTTGAGGGCTGAAGGCTATGGCTACACCTTC
TRBD2,TRBV11-2,once,TRBJ2-7,CASSLGTSGTPYYEQYF,TGTGCCAGCAGCCTTGGGACTAGCGGGACCCCATACTACGAGCAGTACTTC
.,TRBV5-6,.,TRBJ2-2,CASRDSQGPGELFF,TGTGCCAGCAGAGATTCACAGGGACCCGGGGAGCTGTTTTTT
.,TRBV6-2/TRBV6-3,.,TRBJ2-1,CASSARERGEQFF,TGTGCCAGCAGTGCCCGGGAACGCGGTGAGCAGTTCTTC
.,TRBV14,many,TRBJ1-1,CASSQAGGVVTEAFF,TGTGCCAGCAGCCAAGCGGGGGGCGTCGTCACTGAAGCTTTCTTT
.,TRBV20-1,.,TRBJ2-1,CSASGNNEQFF,TGCAGTGCTAGCGGGAACAATGAGCAGTTCTTC
TRBD1,TRBV11-1,.,TRBJ2-3,CASSIPGQGIDNTQYF,TGTGCCAGCAGCATCCCGGGACAGGGGATTGACAATACGCAGTATTTT
.,TRBV7-2,once,TRBJ2-1,CASRSPGGQLSYNEQFF,TGTGCCAGCAGATCCCCCGGTGGACAGCTCTCCTACAATGAGCAGTTCTTC
TRBD2,TRBV5-1,.,TRBJ2-1,CASMISGRYNEQFF,TGCGCCAGCATGATTAGCGGGAGGTATAATGAGCAGTTCTTC
TRBD1,TRBV4-1,.,TRBJ1-4,CASSQAGQGAGEKLFF,TGCGCCAGCAGCCAAGCTGGACAGGGGGCCGGTGAAAAACTGTTTTTT
TRBD2,TRBV2,few,TRBJ2-7,CASSDPSGMYEQYF,TGTGCCAGCAGTGACCCTAGCGGGATGTACGAGCAGTACTTC
.,TRBV9,.,TRBJ2-3,CASSVVPRTDTQYF,TGTGCCAGCAGCGTAGTTCCTAGAACAGATACGCAGTATTTT
.,TRBV6-2/TRBV6-3,.,TRBJ2-2,CASSDNRPNTGELFF,TGTGCCAGCAGTGATAACAGGCCGAACACCGGGGAGCTGTTTTTT
TRBD2,TRBV5-1,.,TRBJ2-4,CASSLVGLVGEAKNIQYF,TGCGCCAGCAGCTTGGTGGGACTAGTAGGGGAGGCCAAAAACATTCAGTACTTC
TRBD2,TRBV7-9,few,TRBJ2-1,CASSLGAGDPNEQFF,TGTGCCAGCAGCTTAGGCGCGGGAGACCCCAATGAGCAGTTCTTC
.,TRBV30,.,TRBJ1-1,CAWSSPGYTEAFF,TGTGCCTGGAGTTCCCCGGGGTACACTGAAGCTTTCTTT
.,TRBV9,.,TRBJ2-7,CASSVNGGGYEQYF,TGTGCCAGCAGCGTAAATGGGGGAGGCTACGAGCAGTACTTC
TRBD2,TRBV5-1,.,TRBJ2-1,CASSPRTSGKRDEQFF,TGCGCCAGCAGCCCCCGGACTAGCGGTAAACGGGATGAGCAGTTCTTC
.,TRBV18,.,TRBJ2-2,CASSGATGLNTGELFF,TGTGCCAGCTCAGGGGCCACAGGGTTGAACACCGGGGAGCTGTTTTTT
TRBD1,TRBV5-1,.,TRBJ2-5,CASDGQGAGETQYF,TGCGCCAGTGATGGACAGGGGGCTGGAGAGACCCAGTACTTC
.,TRBV28,.,TRBJ2-7,CASSLRTASYEQYF,TGTGCCAGCAGTCTCCGGACAGCCTCCTACGAGCAGTACTTC
TRBD1,TRBV3-1/TRBV3-2,.,TRBJ2-7,CASSQRQGDREQYF,TGTGCCAGCAGCCAAAGGCAGGGGGATCGCGAGCAGTACTTC
.,TRBV19,.,TRBJ1-1,CASSMSAGRDTEAFF,TGTGCCAGTAGTATGAGCGCAGGGAGGGACACTGAAGCTTTCTTT
TRBD1,TRBV12-5,.,TRBJ2-3,CASGWGDRGSTDTQYF,TGTGCTAGTGGTTGGGGGGACAGGGGGAGCACAGATACGCAGTATTTT
TRBD2,TRBV14,.,TRBJ2-1,CASSLPTSGSPYNEQFF,TGTGCCAGCAGCCTTCCGACTAGCGGGAGCCCCTACAATGAGCAGTTCTTC
TRBD1,TRBV27,.,TRBJ1-5,CASSFSRDRGNQPQHF,TGTGCCAGCAGTTTTTCCCGGGACAGGGGCAATCAGCCCCAGCATTTT
TRBD1,TRBV10-3,.,TRBJ1-2,CAISGRGNYGYTF,TGTGCCATCAGTGGCAGGGGGAACTATGGCTACACCTTC
.,TRBV6-5,.,TRBJ1-2,CASSYAGRDYGYTF,TGTGCCAGCAGTTATGCTGGGAGAGACTATGGCTACACCTTC
.,TRBV7-9,.,TRBJ2-1,CASSPGGRSYNEQFF,TGTGCCAGCAGCCCTGGTGGGCGATCCTACAATGAGCAGTTCTTC